The rows below give T cell receptor beta chains drawn from one sample of a study of blood T cell repertoires in COVID-19. Here immunoSEQ multiplex PCR was the method, and the copy in TCRdb shows in-frame clones only, minus some. This sample has 240,000 or so clones; over 70% occur once, and the top ten carry 2.5% to 4%. Source material: peripheral blood. The receptors here all came from a woman over 75 with acute or convalescent COVID-19. CDR3s include the opening cysteine and the closing phenylalanine or tryptophan. Fields, in order: clone size, J gene, D gene, V gene, CDR3 DNA, CDR3 protein. D genes are given only for firm matches. Not every row has a clone size; where given, it reads once, few, many or a size class.

>-|TRBJ2-1|-|TRBV10-1
TGCGCCAGCAGTGGGAGGGAAGGTGGGGGACCTGGGAATGAGCAGTTCTTC
CASSGREGGGPGNEQFF
>-|TRBJ2-1|-|TRBV6-5
TGTGCCAGCAGGCGGGGACTGGTTCGCAATGAGCAGTTCTTC
CASRRGLVRNEQFF
>-|TRBJ2-2|-|TRBV12-3/TRBV12-4
TGTGCCAGCAGTTTGCGGTTAACCGGGGAGCTGTTTTTT
CASSLRLTGELFF
>-|TRBJ2-7|-|TRBV5-6
TGTGCCAGCAGCTTGCAAAACTACTACGAGCAGTACTTC
CASSLQNYYEQYF
>-|TRBJ1-2|-|TRBV11-1
TGTGCCAGCAGCCCCTTGGGGACATTCGGCTACACCTTC
CASSPLGTFGYTF
>-|TRBJ1-2|-|TRBV6-1
TGTGCCAGCAGTGAAAGGGGGATCTATGGCTACACCTTC
CASSERGIYGYTF
>once|TRBJ2-6|-|TRBV5-1
TGCGCCAGCACCCTAGGTTCCTCTGGGGCCAACGTCCTGACTTTC
CASTLGSSGANVLTF
>once|TRBJ2-2|TRBD1|TRBV11-3
TGTGCCAGCAGCCCGGGACAGACCTGGAACACCGGGGAGCTGTTTTTT
CASSPGQTWNTGELFF
>few|TRBJ1-1|TRBD1|TRBV7-6
TGTGCCAGCAGCCGGGGACAGGGGAGGAACACTGAAGCTTTCTTT
CASSRGQGRNTEAFF
>few|TRBJ1-1|-|TRBV14
TGTGCCAGCAGCCAATCCGGGTTCGGCACTGAAGCTTTCTTT
CASSQSGFGTEAFF
>once|TRBJ2-5|TRBD2|TRBV7-2
TGTGCCAGCAGCTTAGGGGGGACTAGCCTGAAGACCCAGTACTTC
CASSLGGTSLKTQYF
>-|TRBJ1-5|TRBD1|TRBV30
TGTGCCTGGAGTGTACAGACAGGGAGGAATCAGCCCCAGCATTTT
CAWSVQTGRNQPQHF
>-|TRBJ2-1|-|TRBV2
TGTGCCAGCAGTGGGACTAACGCATACAATGAGCAGTTCTTC
CASSGTNAYNEQFF
>few|TRBJ2-5|TRBD2|TRBV7-2
TGTGCCAGCAGCTTAGGGTTTCTAGCGGGGGCCCAAGAGACCCAGTACTTC
CASSLGFLAGAQETQYF
>-|TRBJ2-1|TRBD2|TRBV7-8
TGTGCCAGCAGCTCAGAGGGAGGGGCCTTAACCAAAATATACAATGAGCAGTTCTTC
CASSSEGGALTKIYNEQFF
>-|TRBJ1-5|TRBD1|TRBV18
TGTGCCAGCTCACCGGGGACAGGCACCAATCAGCCCCAGCATTTT
CASSPGTGTNQPQHF
>few|TRBJ2-2|-|TRBV2
TGTGCCAGCTCCTTAGGGGGCGGGATACGCACCGGGGAGCTGTTTTTT
CASSLGGGIRTGELFF
>-|TRBJ1-2|-|TRBV7-2
TGTGCCAGCAGCCCCGCGGCAGATTCAATCTATGGCTACACCTTC
CASSPAADSIYGYTF
>-|TRBJ2-3|-|TRBV6-5
TGTGCCAGCAGTCACCGACAGGCAGACACAGATACGCAGTATTTT
CASSHRQADTDTQYF